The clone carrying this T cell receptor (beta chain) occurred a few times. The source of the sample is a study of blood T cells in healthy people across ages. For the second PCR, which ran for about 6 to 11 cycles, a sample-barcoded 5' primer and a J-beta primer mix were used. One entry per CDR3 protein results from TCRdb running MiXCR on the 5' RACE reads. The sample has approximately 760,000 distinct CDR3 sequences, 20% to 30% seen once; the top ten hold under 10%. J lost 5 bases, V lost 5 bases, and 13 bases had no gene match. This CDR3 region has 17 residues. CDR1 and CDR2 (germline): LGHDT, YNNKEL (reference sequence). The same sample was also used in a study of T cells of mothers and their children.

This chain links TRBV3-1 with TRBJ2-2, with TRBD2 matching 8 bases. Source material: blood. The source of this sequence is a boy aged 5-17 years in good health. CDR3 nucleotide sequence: TGTGCCAGCAGCAGAGAAACTAGCGGTATACGAACCGGGGAGCTGTTTTTT. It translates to CASSRETSGIRTGELFF.